Each of the 25 T cell receptor beta chains below was sequenced from the same sample in a study of cytomegalovirus exposure and HLA in healthy donors. The method was immunoSEQ multiplex PCR; TCRdb's version includes in-frame clones alone and lacks a portion of them. This sample has fewer than 90,000 clones, with 90% to 96% found just once. Sequencing was performed on PBMCs. These receptor sequences come from a man younger than 30 in good health and CMV-seropositive.

The chain uses TRBV2 and TRBJ1-5; D gene uncertain. CDR1 and CDR2 (germline): SNHLY, FYNNEI. The CDR3 totals 13 residues. The germline V and J ends were trimmed by 7 bases and 6 bases, with 13 bases remaining between them. The DNA for the CDR3 is TGTGCCAGCACTGTTGAGGGCGCTCAGCCCCAGCATTTT. This sequence encodes CASTVEGAQPQHF. Drawing the rest from reference TRBV2 and TRBJ1-5, the complete variable domain is EPEVTQTPSHQVTQMGQEVILRCVPISNHLYFYWYRQILGQKVEFLVSFYNNEISEKSEIFDDQFSVERPDGSNFTLKIRSTKLEDSAMYFCASTVEGAQPQHFGDGTRLSIL.

This clone was picked up one time. This rearrangement joins TRBV29-1 to TRBJ1-1, with D possibly being TRBD1 (6 bases). The length of the CDR3 is 16 residues. The germline V and J ends were trimmed by 6 bases and 0 bases, with 20 bases remaining between them. Germline V gene data show CDR1 as SQVTM and CDR2 as ANQGSEA. The CDR3 DNA reads as TGCAGCGTCGCAGGGGAGTTCAGTGGAATGAACACTGAAGCTTTCTTT. Amino acid sequence: CSVAGEFSGMNTEAFF.

The J gene is TRBJ2-7, the V gene TRBV28; tentatively, D is TRBD1 (7 bases). Trimming left V 8 bases short and J 1 base short, with 24 bases between. Germline CDR1 is MDHEN and CDR2 is SYDVKM. The CDR3 runs to 17 residues. CDR3 in amino acids: CASPPPSGPGGSYEQYF. DNA for the CDR3: TGTGCCAGCCCCCCTCCCAGCGGGCCAGGGGGTTCCTACGAGCAGTACTTC.

The rearrangement joins TRBV7-9 to TRBJ1-1; 10 nucleotides align to TRBD1. V lost 5 bases to trimming and J lost 4 bases; unmatched junction nucleotides: 4. From germline, CDR1 is SEHNR and CDR2 FQNEAQ (reference sequence). The CDR3 sequence is 14 residues long. CDR3 coding DNA: TGTGCCAGCAGCCGACAGGGGGCAGGCACTGAAGCTTTCTTT. Protein product: CASSRQGAGTEAFF.

The V and J genes are TRBV10-2 and TRBJ2-7; D may be TRBD2 (6 bases). The germline CDR1 and CDR2 sequences are WSHSY and SAAADI. This CDR3 has 17 amino acids. Trimming took off 0 bases at V and 3 bases at J, with 18 bases between the two ends. The CDR3 sequence is CASSESIMRGNRYEQYF. CDR3 DNA: TGCGCCAGCAGTGAGTCGATCATGCGGGGAAACCGCTACGAGCAGTACTTC.

This chain connects TRBV7-2 to TRBJ1-2; possibly TRBD1 for D (6 bases). Trimming cost V 2 bases and J 4 bases, with 17 bases left between them. The CDR3 has 16 amino acids. Germline V gives CDR1 SGHTA, CDR2 FQGNSA. The CDR3 here is CASSLMSAGDGYGYTF. Here the CDR3 DNA reads TGTGCCAGCAGCTTAATGTCGGCAGGGGACGGCTATGGCTACACCTTC.

A single count supports this clone. The chain combines TRBV6-1 with TRBJ2-7; no reliable D call. V was cut by 2 bases and J by 7 bases, with 6 bases left in between. Looked up from germline, CDR1 is MNHNS and CDR2 is SASEGT. The CDR3 has 11 residues. As DNA, the CDR3 is TGTGCCAGCAGTGAAACCCGGGAGCAGTACTTC. Translating gives CASSETREQYF.

V and J are TRBV6-1 and TRBJ1-2, with D perhaps TRBD1 (6 bases). Trimming pared 6 bases from V and 7 bases from J, leaving 18 bases between. Germline-derived CDR1 and CDR2 are MNHNS and SASEGT. The CDR3 runs to 14 residues. The CDR3 nucleotides read TGTGCCAGCAGACCCACATTACAGGGAGTTGGCTACACCTTC. Protein: CASRPTLQGVGYTF.

This clone has a single count. The rearrangement links TRBV2 to TRBJ1-5; TRBD1 might be the D (5 bases). The CDR3 is 13 residues long. Trimming took 3 bases from V and 7 from J, leaving 10 bases between them. The V gene's germline CDR1 is SNHLY and CDR2 FYNNEI. The CDR3 region has the DNA TGTGCCAGCAGTGACAGGGTTCACCAGCCCCAGCATTTT. This sequence encodes CASSDRVHQPQHF.

V usage is TRBV28 and J usage is TRBJ1-5; no definite D call. CDR3 length equals 14 residues. Germline V gene data show CDR1 as MDHEN and CDR2 as SYDVKM. The germline V and J ends were trimmed by 1 base and 0 bases, with 4 bases remaining between them. The CDR3 sequence is CASSLSGSNQPQHF. CDR3 nucleotide sequence: TGTGCCAGCAGTTTATCGGGTAGCAATCAGCCCCAGCATTTT.

CDR3: CASSQGLGGDTQYF. The CDR3 DNA follows: TGTGCCAGCAGCCAGGGACTCGGGGGGGATACGCAGTATTTT. J is TRBJ2-3 and V is TRBV28; 7 bases map to TRBD2. Germline V lookup: CDR1 MDHEN, CDR2 SYDVKM. V lost 6 bases to trimming and J lost 6 bases; unmatched junction nucleotides: 9. CDR3 length: 14 amino acids.

The CDR3: CASSIRGHGQFF. The CDR3 nucleotides are TGTGCCAGTAGTATAAGGGGCCACGGGCAGTTCTTC. This sequence joins TRBV19 and TRBJ2-1; tentatively, D is TRBD1 (5 bases). The V end lost 2 bases, the J end lost 12 bases, and 11 bases lay between the germline ends. The CDR3 sequence is 12 residues long. CDR1 is LNHDA and CDR2 is SQIVND in the germline V gene (reference sequence). The whole variable domain, remainder taken from reference TRBV19 and TRBJ2-1, is DGGITQSPKYLFRKEGQNVTLSCEQNLNHDAMYWYRQDPGQGLRLIYYSQIVNDFQKGDIAEGYSVSREKKESFPLTVTSAQKNPTAFYLCASSIRGHGQFFGPGTRLTVL.

The V gene is TRBV10-3, the J gene TRBJ1-5; TRBD1 matches at 7 bases. Trimming removed 4 bases from V and 5 bases from J; junction bases left unmatched: 2. The CDR3 length is 13 residues. Germline loops: CDR1 ENHRY, CDR2 SYGVKD. CDR3 bases: TGTGCCATCAGTGGACAGGGTGATCAGCCCCAGCATTTT. Its protein is CAISGQGDQPQHF.

The rearrangement uses TRBV4-1 and TRBJ2-1; D not resolved. The CDR3 contains 13 residues. Germline V gives CDR1 MGHRA, CDR2 YSYEKL. V lost 1 base to trimming and J lost 9 bases, with 10 bases between them. CDR3: CASSQGPGTEQFF. Here the CDR3 DNA reads TGCGCCAGCAGCCAAGGGCCAGGTACTGAGCAGTTCTTC.

The CDR3 bases are TGTGCCTGGAGTCCAGCGGGACGATTAGGACAGCCCCAGCATTTT. Its protein product is CAWSPAGRLGQPQHF. The chain combines TRBV30 with TRBJ1-5, with D perhaps matching TRBD1 (5 bases). V lost 2 bases, J lost 7 bases, and 18 bases lay in between. CDR1 and CDR2 (germline): GTSNPN, SVGIG (reference sequence). This CDR3 comprises 15 residues.

The CDR3 here is CASSLFWRETPAKNIQYF. The CDR3 bases are TGTGCCAGCAGTTTATTTTGGCGGGAGACCCCAGCCAAAAACATTCAGTACTTC. This chain connects TRBV28 to TRBJ2-4; 7 bases map to TRBD2. Looked up from germline, CDR1 is MDHEN and CDR2 is SYDVKM. The V gene end was trimmed by 1 base and the J gene end by 0 bases; junction bases not matched to a gene: 9. The CDR3 extends over 18 amino acids.

V usage is TRBV18 and J usage is TRBJ2-7, with 10 bases fitting TRBD1. The germline gives CDR1 KGHSH, CDR2 LQKENI. CDR3 size: 16 residues. J was trimmed by 2 bases and V by 5 bases; bases with no gene match: 9. CDR3 DNA sequence: TGTGCCAGCTCAGAACTACCGGGGACAGGGGCCTACGAGCAGTACTTC. Amino acid sequence: CASSELPGTGAYEQYF.

V gene TRBV6-1 combines with J gene TRBJ2-5, with TRBD1 matching 11 bases. Germline V lookup: CDR1 MNHNS, CDR2 SASEGT. The CDR3 extends over 15 amino acids. Trimming removed 4 bases from V and 5 bases from J; junction bases left unmatched: 6. This CDR3 reads CASSGRTGGRETQYF. The CDR3, as DNA: TGTGCCAGCAGTGGAAGGACAGGGGGCAGGGAGACCCAGTACTTC.

The CDR3 loop reads CASAVSRSSYNEQFF. The CDR3 nucleotides are TGTGCCAGCGCAGTCTCGCGGAGCTCCTACAATGAGCAGTTCTTC. The chain employs TRBV27 and TRBJ2-1; D remains unclear. Trimming shortened V by 8 bases and J by 0 bases, and 14 bases separated the two germline ends. The CDR3 runs 15 residues. Germline lookup yields CDR1 MNHEY and CDR2 SMNVEV (reference sequence).

V usage is TRBV5-4 and J usage is TRBJ1-5; 9 nucleotides match TRBD1. Germline V gene sequence: CDR1 SGHNT, CDR2 YYREEE (reference sequence). Trimming at V came to 0 bases and at J to 5 bases, leaving 6 bases not matched to a gene. The CDR3 length is 16 residues. The CDR3 loop reads CASSLAGQGKDQPQHF. CDR3 coding DNA: TGTGCCAGCAGCTTGGCTGGACAGGGGAAAGATCAGCCCCAGCATTTT.

The genes are TRBV4-1 and TRBJ2-7; weak D call: TRBD2 (5 bases). The germline gives CDR1 MGHRA, CDR2 YSYEKL. The CDR3 contains 16 residues. V shed 4 bases and J shed 1 base, with 17 bases lying between them. The CDR3 loop is CASSPSLWEFSYEQYF. Written as DNA, the CDR3 is TGCGCCAGCAGCCCGTCCCTGTGGGAGTTTTCCTACGAGCAGTACTTC.

This clone was recorded only once. J is TRBJ2-5 and V is TRBV29-1; TRBD2 matches 8 bases. Germline V lookup: CDR1 SQVTM, CDR2 ANQGSEA. The ends lost 6 bases at V and 4 bases at J; junction bases unmatched: 1. The CDR3 consists of 11 residues. In DNA form, the CDR3 reads TGCAGCGTCGGGACTAGAGAGACCCAGTACTTC. This encodes CSVGTRETQYF.

The chain has TRBV11-2 and TRBJ2-1; 7 bases align to TRBD2. The germline gives CDR1 SGHAT, CDR2 FQNNGV. Germline trimming cut 5 bases from V and 8 bases from J; bases unmatched to any gene: 15. The CDR3 is 16 residues long. The CDR3 DNA is TGTGCCAGCAGCCCCCGGGGGAGGGCCATTGTCGATGAGCAGTTCTTC. Amino acids: CASSPRGRAIVDEQFF.

The chain employs TRBV28 and TRBJ2-7, with D unclear. CDR3 size: 17 residues. The V gene's germline CDR1 is MDHEN and CDR2 SYDVKM. Trimming removed 4 bases at V and 2 bases at J, with 21 bases between. The CDR3 spells CASSSSAAASPPYEQYF. CDR3 DNA: TGTGCCAGCAGTTCCTCGGCGGCAGCCTCACCACCCTACGAGCAGTACTTC.

This clone was observed once. V is TRBV10-3 and J is TRBJ2-1, with 12 nucleotides matching TRBD2. This CDR3 is 16 amino acids long. Germline V gives CDR1 ENHRY, CDR2 SYGVKD. Trimming removed 4 bases from V and 2 bases from J; junction bases left unmatched: 3. The CDR3 spells CAISVASGRAYNEQFF. The CDR3 DNA sequence: TGTGCCATCAGTGTCGCTAGCGGGAGGGCCTACAATGAGCAGTTCTTC.